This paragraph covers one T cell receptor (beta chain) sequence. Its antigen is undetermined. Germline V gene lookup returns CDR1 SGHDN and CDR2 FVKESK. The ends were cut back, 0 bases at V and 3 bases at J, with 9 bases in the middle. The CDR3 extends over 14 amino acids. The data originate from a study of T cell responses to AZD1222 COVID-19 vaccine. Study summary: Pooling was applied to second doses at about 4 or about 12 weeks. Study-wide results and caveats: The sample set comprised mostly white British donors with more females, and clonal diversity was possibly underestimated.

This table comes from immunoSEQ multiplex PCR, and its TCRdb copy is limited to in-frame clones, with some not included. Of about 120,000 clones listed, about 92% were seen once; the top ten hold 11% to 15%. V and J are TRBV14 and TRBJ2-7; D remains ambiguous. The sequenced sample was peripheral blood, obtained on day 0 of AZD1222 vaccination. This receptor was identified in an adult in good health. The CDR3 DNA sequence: TGTGCCAGCAGCCAAGAGCTATGGAGCTACGAGCAGTACTTC. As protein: CASSQELWSYEQYF.